The 22 T cell receptor beta chains below come from one sample, sequenced in a study of blood T cell repertoires in COVID-19. TCRdb's table, derived via immunoSEQ multiplex PCR, lists solely in-frame clones and lacks some. Among approximately 250,000 clones listed, 86% were seen once. Sequencing used peripheral blood. The receptors come from an elderly woman with COVID-19, enrolled during active disease.

The chain carries TRBV7-8 and TRBJ2-1; TRBD1 matches at 7 bases. Germline loops: CDR1 SGHVS, CDR2 FQNEAQ. The CDR3 consists of 13 residues. V lost 5 bases, J lost 5 bases, and 3 bases stayed unmatched. CDR3 DNA sequence: TGTGCCAGCAGCGTCACAGGGGACAATGAGCAGTTCTTC. Amino acid sequence: CASSVTGDNEQFF.

V is TRBV15 and J is TRBJ2-7; tentatively, D is TRBD1 (5 bases). This CDR3 is 17 amino acids long. CDR1 and CDR2 from the germline V gene are LNHNV and YYDKDF (reference sequence). The V gene lost 0 bases and the J gene lost 6 bases, with 21 bases spanning the gap. The CDR3 DNA reads TGTGCCACCAGCAGAGATGGGTTCCCAGGGTCATCGGGCGAGCAGTACTTC. Protein: CATSRDGFPGSSGEQYF. The complete variable domain, with remaining parts taken from reference TRBV15 and TRBJ2-7, reads DAMVIQNPRYQVTQFGKPVTLSCSQTLNHNVMYWYQQKSSQAPKLLFHYYDKDFNNEADTPDNFQSRRPNTSFCFLDIRSPGLGDTAMYLCATSRDGFPGSSGEQYFGPGTRLTVT.

This chain links TRBV27 with TRBJ1-2; 8 nucleotides match TRBD1. After removal of 4 bases from V and 0 bases from J, the junction contained 10 bases not matched to a gene. Germline loops: CDR1 MNHEY, CDR2 SMNVEV (reference sequence). This CDR3 region has 17 residues. This chain's CDR3 is CASSSWGQDTSNYGYTF. The CDR3 DNA reads TGTGCCAGCAGTTCTTGGGGACAGGATACATCTAACTATGGCTACACCTTC.

The chain couples TRBV6-5 to TRBJ1-6; D call uncertain. Per the germline V gene, CDR1 is MNHEY and CDR2 is SVGAGI. V shed 0 bases and J shed 10 bases, with 7 bases lying between them. The CDR3 sequence is 13 residues long. CDR3 nucleotides: TGTGCCAGCAGTTACTCCAGGTGGTCACCCCTCCACTTT. This encodes CASSYSRWSPLHF.

CDR3 DNA: TGTGCCAGCTCACCGCGGACAGTCGACCTATCCTATAATTCACCCCTCCACTTT. Protein product: CASSPRTVDLSYNSPLHF. The J gene is TRBJ1-6, the V gene TRBV18, with D tentatively TRBD1 (6 bases). Per germline, CDR1 KGHSH and CDR2 LQKENI. V lost 3 bases, J lost 1 base, and 16 bases lay in between. This CDR3 is built from 18 residues.

The chain joins TRBV9 to TRBJ2-3; 8 bases agree with TRBD2. Germline V gene sequence: CDR1 SGDLS, CDR2 YYNGEE. The trim removed 2 bases at V and 2 bases at J, leaving 4 bases unmatched. The length of the CDR3 is 15 residues. For the CDR3, the DNA is TGTGCCAGCAGCGTCCGAGCGGGGGCCACAGATACGCAGTATTTT. Its protein product is CASSVRAGATDTQYF. Full variable domain (rest looked up from reference TRBV9 and TRBJ2-3): DSGVTQTPKHLITATGQRVTLRCSPRSGDLSVYWYQQSLDQGLQFLIQYYNGEERAKGNILERFSAQQFPDLHSELNLSSLELGDSALYFCASSVRAGATDTQYFGPGTRLTVL.

The rearrangement uses TRBV3-1 (or the pseudogene TRBV3-2) and TRBJ2-7, with 8 bases fitting TRBD1. This CDR3 is 15 amino acids long. The germline V gene encodes CDR1 LGHDT and CDR2 YNNKEL (reference sequence). V was pared by 1 base and J by 7 bases, with 9 bases of the junction left unmatched. DNA of the CDR3: TGTGCCAGCAGCCAAGGTCCGTCAGGGGGCTGGGAGCAGTACGTC. Amino acids: CASSQGPSGGWEQYV.

This clone has only one observation. The rearrangement uses TRBV7-9 and TRBJ1-2; no clear D gene. The CDR3 is 12 amino acids. Per germline, CDR1 SEHNR and CDR2 FQNEAQ (reference sequence). The V end lost 1 base, the J end lost 4 bases, and 4 bases lay between the germline ends. The CDR3 coding sequence is TGTGCCAGCAGCTTAGACAGCTATGGCTACACCTTC. Translation: CASSLDSYGYTF.

This chain joins TRBV6-6 and TRBJ2-5, with 7 positions matching TRBD2. CDR1 and CDR2 from the germline V gene are MNHNY and SVGAGI (reference sequence). CDR3 length: 14 amino acids. The V and J ends lost 2 bases and 4 bases, in that order; junction bases with no gene match: 4. The CDR3 DNA reads as TGTGCCAGCAGTTACACGGGGGGTGGAGAGACCCAGTACTTC. Amino acids: CASSYTGGGETQYF.

This chain connects TRBV7-9 to TRBJ1-1; 7 positions match TRBD1. The length of the CDR3 is 17 residues. Germline-derived CDR1 and CDR2 are SEHNR and FQNEAQ (reference sequence). The ends lost 3 bases at V and 0 bases at J; junction bases unmatched: 10. CDR3 nucleotides: TGTGCCAGCAGCTTCCTTGGCAGGGGGAATATGAACACTGAAGCTTTCTTT. This codes for CASSFLGRGNMNTEAFF.

The gene calls are TRBV25-1 and TRBJ1-1, with 7 bases lining up with TRBD1. CDR3 length: 11 residues. Germline V gene data show CDR1 as MGHDK and CDR2 as SYGVNS. After removal of 8 bases from V and 11 bases from J, the junction contained 8 bases not matched to a gene. CDR3 nucleotide sequence: TGTGCCAGCTCCAGGGGGGTGCAGGCTTTCTTT. Encoded protein: CASSRGVQAFF.

This clone was detected only once. The chain is built from TRBV11-2 and TRBJ1-6; D unclear. Looked up from germline, CDR1 is SGHAT and CDR2 is FQNNGV. This CDR3 is built from 16 residues. The ends were cut back, 1 base at V and 6 bases at J, with 13 bases in the middle. Here the CDR3 DNA reads TGTGCCAGCAGCTTAGGTGCGGGTAGGCTTAATTCACCCCTCCACTTT. Residues: CASSLGAGRLNSPLHF. Filled out from reference TRBV11-2 and TRBJ1-6, the complete variable domain reads EAGVAQSPRYKIIEKRQSVAFWCNPISGHATLYWYQQILGQGPKLLIQFQNNGVVDDSQLPKDRFSAERLKGVDSTLKIQPAKLEDSAVYLCASSLGAGRLNSPLHFGNGTRLTVT.

In this sample, this clone turned up once. The V and J genes are TRBV7-7 and TRBJ2-7; 9 nucleotides match TRBD2. Germline loops: CDR1 SSHAT, CDR2 FNYEAQ (reference sequence). The CDR3 is 15 residues long. The J segment lost 2 bases and the V segment lost 0 bases, leaving 2 bases of the junction unmatched. CDR3 residues: CASSLAAGGAYEQYF. CDR3 nucleotides: TGTGCCAGCAGCTTAGCTGCGGGGGGGGCCTACGAGCAGTACTTC.

V gene TRBV6-2 or TRBV6-3 combines with J gene TRBJ1-6; D is unresolved. The ends were cut back, 5 bases at V and 7 bases at J, with 12 bases in the middle. Germline V lookup: CDR1 MNHEY, CDR2 SVGEGT. The length of the CDR3 is 14 residues. The CDR3: CASSQGSGNSPLHF. The CDR3 coding sequence is TGTGCCAGCAGTCAAGGCTCGGGGAATTCACCCCTCCACTTT.

The V gene is TRBV5-4, the J gene TRBJ1-4, with D unclear. Trimming took off 4 bases at V and 7 bases at J, with 14 bases between the two ends. The CDR3 sequence is 14 residues long. Germline V gene sequence: CDR1 SGHNT, CDR2 YYREEE (reference sequence). This CDR3 is CASSGGISSEKLFF. The DNA for the CDR3 is TGTGCCAGCAGCGGAGGGATTTCGAGTGAAAAACTGTTTTTT.

The chain uses TRBV19 and TRBJ2-5; D is uncertain. This CDR3 is 10 amino acids long. Trimming shortened V by 9 bases and J by 5 bases, and 7 bases separated the two germline ends. CDR1 LNHDA and CDR2 SQIVND come from the germline V gene (reference sequence). This chain's CDR3 is CARERETQYF. The CDR3 coding sequence is TGTGCCAGAGAGAGGGAGACCCAGTACTTC.

The genes are TRBV19 and TRBJ1-2, with D perhaps matching TRBD1 (5 bases). The CDR3 totals 14 residues. Germline V gene data show CDR1 as LNHDA and CDR2 as SQIVND (reference sequence). V was shortened by 9 bases and J by 8 bases, with 22 bases between the two germline ends. The CDR3 region is CASQTAGRVGGYTF. CDR3 in DNA: TGTGCCAGCCAGACCGCCGGCAGGGTCGGAGGCTACACCTTC.

The chain links TRBV19 to TRBJ1-1; TRBD1 aligns across 9 bases. V lost 5 bases and J lost 7; bases outside the gene matches: 11. Germline CDR1 is LNHDA and CDR2 is SQIVND (reference sequence). The CDR3 loop spans 15 amino acids. The CDR3 nucleotides are TGTGCCAGTAGTGGGGACAGGGTTAGAAGCATTGAAGCTTTCTTT. Translating it yields CASSGDRVRSIEAFF.

The chain combines TRBV3-1 (or the pseudogene TRBV3-2) with TRBJ1-2; 7 bases are a match to TRBD1. The CDR3 sequence is 14 residues long. Germline values: CDR1 LGHDT, CDR2 YNNKEL (reference sequence). The ends lost 8 bases at V and 3 bases at J; junction bases unmatched: 9. The CDR3 bases are TGTGCCAGCTCAAGGGGACAGCTTTACTATGGCTACACCTTC. Protein sequence: CASSRGQLYYGYTF.

In this sample, this clone turned up once. The chain joins TRBV28 to TRBJ2-3; 8 bases agree with TRBD2. The ends lost 10 bases at V and 4 bases at J; junction bases unmatched: 10. The CDR3 is 14 amino acids. Germline assignment: CDR1 MDHEN and CDR2 SYDVKM. CDR3 bases: TGTGCCACTAGCAGGAGTAGCGGGGCAGATACGCAGTATTTT. This codes for CATSRSSGADTQYF.

A few counts support this clone. V and J are TRBV2 and TRBJ1-1, with D unclear. This CDR3 is 11 amino acids long. The germline V gene encodes CDR1 SNHLY and CDR2 FYNNEI. Trimming took 0 bases from V and 9 from J, leaving 5 bases between them. CDR3 in amino acids: CASSEAQKAFF. Here the CDR3 DNA reads TGTGCCAGCAGTGAAGCACAGAAAGCTTTCTTT.

This chain links TRBV28 with TRBJ2-6; 8 nucleotides line up with TRBD1. The V gene's germline CDR1 is MDHEN and CDR2 SYDVKM. V dropped 7 bases and J dropped 4; count of bases not matched to a gene: 9. This CDR3 contains 16 residues. DNA for the CDR3: TGTGCCAGCACCCCTATGACAGGGGCCGGGGCCAACGTCCTGACTTTC. Its protein product is CASTPMTGAGANVLTF.